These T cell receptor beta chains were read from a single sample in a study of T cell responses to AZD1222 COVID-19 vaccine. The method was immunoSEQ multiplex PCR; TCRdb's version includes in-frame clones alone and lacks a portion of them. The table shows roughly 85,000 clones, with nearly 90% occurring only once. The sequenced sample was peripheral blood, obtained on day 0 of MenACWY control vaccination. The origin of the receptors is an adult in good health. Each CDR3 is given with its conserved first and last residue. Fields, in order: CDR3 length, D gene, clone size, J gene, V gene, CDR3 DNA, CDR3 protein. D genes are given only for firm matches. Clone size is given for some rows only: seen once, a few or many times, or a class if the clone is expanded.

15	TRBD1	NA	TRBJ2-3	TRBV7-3	TGTGCCAGCAGCCCTCGACAGGGTCGGATGGGTACGCAGTATTTT	CASSPRQGRMGTQYF
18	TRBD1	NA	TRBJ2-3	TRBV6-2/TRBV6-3	TGTGCCAGCAGCCGGTCCTGGACAGGTCACCACCACACAGATACGCAGTATTTT	CASSRSWTGHHHTDTQYF
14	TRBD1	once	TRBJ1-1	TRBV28	TGTGCCAGCACTTCCCCCGGACAGGCCACTGAAGCTTTCTTT	CASTSPGQATEAFF
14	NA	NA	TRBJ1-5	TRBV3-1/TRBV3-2	TGTGCCAGCAGCCAAGGGGGGGTTGGACAGCCCCAGCATTTT	CASSQGGVGQPQHF
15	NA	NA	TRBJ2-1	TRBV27	TGTGCCAGCAGGGAAGGGGGGCAGACCTACAATGAGCAGTTCTTC	CASREGGQTYNEQFF
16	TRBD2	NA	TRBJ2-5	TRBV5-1	TGCGCCAGCACCCCCGGACTAGCGGGGGGGATAGAGACCCAGTACTTC	CASTPGLAGGIETQYF
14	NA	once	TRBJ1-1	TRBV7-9	TGTGCCAGCAGCCCCCGGCTGCAGGTACGTGAAGCTTTCTTT	CASSPRLQVREAFF
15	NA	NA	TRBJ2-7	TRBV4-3	TGCGCCAGCAGCCAAGATACGGGCAGCTCCTACGAGCAGTACTTC	CASSQDTGSSYEQYF
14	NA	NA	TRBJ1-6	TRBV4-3	TGCGCCAGCAGCCAGTCCAGGGGTTTTTCACCCCTCCACTTT	CASSQSRGFSPLHF
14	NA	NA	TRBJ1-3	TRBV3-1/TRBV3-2	TGTGCCAGCAGCGCCAGGGTTTCTGGAAACACCATATATTTT	CASSARVSGNTIYF
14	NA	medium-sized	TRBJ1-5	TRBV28	TGTGCCAGCAGTTCTCCCAGGTACAATCAGCCCCAGCATTTT	CASSSPRYNQPQHF
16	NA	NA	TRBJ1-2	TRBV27	TGTGCCAGCAGTTTATCGAGAGGAGGCCAGGGCTATGGCTACACCTTC	CASSLSRGGQGYGYTF
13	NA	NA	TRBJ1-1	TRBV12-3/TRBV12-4	TGTGCCAGCAGTCTATATACAGGGCCTGAAGCTTTCTTT	CASSLYTGPEAFF
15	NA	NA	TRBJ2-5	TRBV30	TGTGCCTGGAGTGTAGGAAGCGGGTACCAAGAGACCCAGTACTTC	CAWSVGSGYQETQYF
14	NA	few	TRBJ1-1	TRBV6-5	TGTGCCAGCAGTACTGAAGGGGGAAATACTGAAGCTTTCTTT	CASSTEGGNTEAFF
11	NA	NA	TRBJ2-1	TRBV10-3	TGTGCCAACTCGGATGACAATGAGCAGTTCTTC	CANSDDNEQFF
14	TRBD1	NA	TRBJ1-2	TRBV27	TGTGCCAGCCGTCCCAACAGGGGCCTCTATGGCTACACCTTC	CASRPNRGLYGYTF
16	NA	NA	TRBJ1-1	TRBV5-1	TGCGCCAGCAGCCCTAGACCGGAATTAATAAACACTGAAGCTTTCTTT	CASSPRPELINTEAFF
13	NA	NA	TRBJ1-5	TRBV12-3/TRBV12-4	TGTGCCAGCAGTTTCAGTGGCAATCAGCCCCAGCATTTT	CASSFSGNQPQHF
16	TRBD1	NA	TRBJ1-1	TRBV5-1	TGCGCCAGCAGCTTATCCCAGGGGGGAATGAACACTGAAGCTTTCTTT	CASSLSQGGMNTEAFF
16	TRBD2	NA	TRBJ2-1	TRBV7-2	TGTGCCAGCAGCCCGTCTGGGACGGGGGGATGGAATGAGCAGTTCTTC	CASSPSGTGGWNEQFF
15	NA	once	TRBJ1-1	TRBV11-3	TGTGCCAGCAGCTTACCGGTCACCAAGAACACTGAAGCTTTCTTT	CASSLPVTKNTEAFF
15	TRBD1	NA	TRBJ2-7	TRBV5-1	TGCGCCAGCAGCTTGGCGGTAGGGGGCTCAGGGGAGCAGTACTTC	CASSLAVGGSGEQYF
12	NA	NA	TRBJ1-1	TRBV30	TGTGCCTGGAGTGTAAGACGTCCGGAAGCTTTCTTT	CAWSVRRPEAFF
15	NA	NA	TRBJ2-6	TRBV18	TGTGCCAGCTCACGACGGGACTCTGGGGCCAACGTCCTGACTTTC	CASSRRDSGANVLTF
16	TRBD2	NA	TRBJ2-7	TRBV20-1	TGCAGTGCTAGTACTAGCGGGGGCCGCAACTCCTACGAGCAGTACTTC	CSASTSGGRNSYEQYF
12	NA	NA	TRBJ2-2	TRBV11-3	TGTGCCAGCAGCTTGAACACCGGGGAGCTGTTTTTT	CASSLNTGELFF
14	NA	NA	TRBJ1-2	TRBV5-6	TGTGCCAGCGCGAACCTTGGATCCCTCGTGGGCTACACCTTC	CASANLGSLVGYTF
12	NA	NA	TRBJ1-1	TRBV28	TGTGCCAGCAAGGAGTTGAACACTGAAGCTTTCTTT	CASKELNTEAFF
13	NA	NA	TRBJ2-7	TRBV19	TGTGCCGCCCTTCCCAAGGGGAACAACGAGCAGTACTTC	CAALPKGNNEQYF
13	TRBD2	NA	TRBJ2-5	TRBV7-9	TGTGCCAGCAGCTTAAGCGGGGCGGAGACCCAGTACTTC	CASSLSGAETQYF
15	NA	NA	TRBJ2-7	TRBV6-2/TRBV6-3	TGTGCCAGCAGTTATATGGAGGGGTCTCAGGGGGAGCAGTACTTC	CASSYMEGSQGEQYF
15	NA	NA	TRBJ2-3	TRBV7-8	TGTGCCAGCAGCCTACAGGGCGCTAGCACAGATACGCAGTATTTT	CASSLQGASTDTQYF
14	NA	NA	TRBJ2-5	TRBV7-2	TGTGCCAGCAGCTCCGCCCGGTGGCAAGAGACCCAGTACTTC	CASSSARWQETQYF
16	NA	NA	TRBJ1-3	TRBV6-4	TGTGCCAGACCTTTGACAGCCCTCCTGGGGGGAAACACCATATATTTT	CARPLTALLGGNTIYF
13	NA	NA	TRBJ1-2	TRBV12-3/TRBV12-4	TGTGCCAGCAGTTTACAGGGCGACTATGGCTACACCTTC	CASSLQGDYGYTF
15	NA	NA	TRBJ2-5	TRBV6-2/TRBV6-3	TGTGCCAGCAGTTTTACAGGCCATGGTCAAGAGACCCAGTACTTC	CASSFTGHGQETQYF
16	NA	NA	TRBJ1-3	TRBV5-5	TGTGCCAGCAGCCGGGATCGACAGACCTCTGGAAACACCATATATTTT	CASSRDRQTSGNTIYF
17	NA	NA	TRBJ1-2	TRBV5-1	TGCGCCAGCAGCTTGGTCGGCAGGGGAAAGCGGTTCTATGGCTACACCTTC	CASSLVGRGKRFYGYTF
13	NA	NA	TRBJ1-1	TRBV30	TGTGCCTGGAGTGGAGGGTCGGGCACTGAAGCTTTCTTT	CAWSGGSGTEAFF
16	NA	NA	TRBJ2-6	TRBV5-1	TGCGCCAGCAGCTTGGCCGGGGTTTCTGGGGCCAACGTCCTGACTTTC	CASSLAGVSGANVLTF
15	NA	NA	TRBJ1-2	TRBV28	TGTGCCAGCAGTCCTTGGGGAGGGGGGAGCTATGGCTACACCTTC	CASSPWGGGSYGYTF
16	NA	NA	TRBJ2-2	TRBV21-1	TGTGCCAGACTAGGGGCGGGTCCTCATTACACCGGGGAGCTGTTTTTT	CARLGAGPHYTGELFF
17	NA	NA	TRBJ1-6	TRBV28	TGTGCCAGCAATGCTGGGGGGGTAAGCTCCTATAATTCACCCCTCCACTTT	CASNAGGVSSYNSPLHF
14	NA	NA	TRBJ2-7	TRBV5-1	TGCGCCAGCAGCTTGAGCGTCGCCTCCTACGAGCAGTACTTC	CASSLSVASYEQYF
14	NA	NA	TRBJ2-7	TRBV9	TGTGCCAGCAGCCCTGGGAAGGGGCACTACGAGCAGTACTTC	CASSPGKGHYEQYF
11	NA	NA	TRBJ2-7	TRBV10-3	TGTGCCATCAGTGACAGCTACGAGCAGTACTTC	CAISDSYEQYF
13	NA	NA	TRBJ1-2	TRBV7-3	TGTGCCAGCAGCTTAGAAGGGGGATATGGCTACACCTTC	CASSLEGGYGYTF
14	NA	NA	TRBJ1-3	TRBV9	TGTGCCAGCAGCGCGGACAGATTTGGAAACACCATATATTTT	CASSADRFGNTIYF
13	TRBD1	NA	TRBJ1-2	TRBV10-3	TGTGCCATCAAGACAGGGAAAGGCTATGGCTACACCTTC	CAIKTGKGYGYTF
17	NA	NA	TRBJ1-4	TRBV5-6	TGTGCCAGCAGCTTGGGTGGCCCGGGGTCAACTAATGAAAAACTGTTTTTT	CASSLGGPGSTNEKLFF